This T cell receptor (beta chain) originates from a study of T cell repertoires in cytomegalovirus infection. Background on the study: HLA-B-restricted CMV epitopes that are well studied, plus recently identified HLA-C-restricted ones, were used by the study.

Study-level points and caveats: Across the ex vivo response, the dominant clonotypes were HLA-C-restricted CMV-specific TCR beta clonotypes.

Comment on this clonotype: Its target is unknown.

TCRdb independently ran MiXCR on the reads; one entry per CDR3 protein. The sample has over 55,000 distinct CDR3 sequences, around 20% seen once; the top ten hold 73%. This clonotype was sampled from a human donor in good health (CMV status not recorded). Some clones in this sample may be carry-over from other donors' samples. The specimen was CD8+ T cells from cultured PBMCs, collected from culture after CMV antigen stimulation.

CDR3 bases: TGTGCCAGCAGCTTAGCGGTCAACTCTGGGCAGTACTTC. This gives the protein CASSLAVNSGQYF. The V and J genes are TRBV7-9 and TRBJ2-7; D unclear. The V and J ends lost 0 bases and 9 bases respectively, with 12 bases between them. The V gene's germline CDR1 is SEHNR and CDR2 FQNEAQ (reference sequence). The CDR3 covers 13 residues.